The next 21 T cell receptor beta chains were all read from a single sample in a study of radiation and T cells in renal cell carcinoma. The table came from immunoSEQ multiplex PCR; TCRdb's copy has only in-frame clones and leaves some out. Among more than 65,000 clones listed, approximately 86% were seen once. Time point noted: blood 2 weeks post-SBRT. Noted treatment: 15 Gy SBRT to primary tumor, nephrectomy 4 weeks later. This sample comprised blood, obtained from a patient whose treatment included radiotherapy and nephrectomy. All receptors come from a woman aged 45-65 years with renal cell carcinoma.

V gene TRBV18 combines with J gene TRBJ2-5; D possibly corresponds to TRBD1 (5 bases). Germline CDR1 is KGHSH and CDR2 is LQKENI. This CDR3 region has 16 residues. The V end was cut by 5 bases, the J end by 1 base, with 17 bases between. The CDR3 DNA follows: TGTGCCAGCTCAGCCTTTCCGACAGAACTCCAAGAGACCCAGTACTTC. This gives the protein CASSAFPTELQETQYF.

The chain uses TRBV5-1 and TRBJ1-6; possibly TRBD1 for D (5 bases). This CDR3 region has 19 residues. V was pared by 0 bases and J by 13 bases, with 29 bases between. CDR1 and CDR2 (germline): SGHRS, YFSETQ. DNA for the CDR3: TGCGCCAGCAGCTTGGCCCCCGGGGGTACGGGCGACTTTGGGGATCCCCTCCACTTT. Translated, it gives CASSLAPGGTGDFGDPLHF.

V gene TRBV28 combines with J gene TRBJ1-2; D is perhaps TRBD1 (6 bases). Per the germline V gene, CDR1 is MDHEN and CDR2 is SYDVKM. The CDR3 extends over 13 amino acids. Trimming took off 6 bases at V and 4 bases at J, with 12 bases between the two ends. The DNA for the CDR3 is TGTGCCAGCAGAATAGGGGGATCCTATGGCTACACCTTC. Residues: CASRIGGSYGYTF.

The V gene is TRBV9, the J gene TRBJ2-2, with D unresolved. The CDR3 length is 14 residues. Trimming took off 3 bases at V and 7 bases at J, with 13 bases between the two ends. Germline values: CDR1 SGDLS, CDR2 YYNGEE. CDR3 in DNA: TGTGCCAGCAGCGCCTTGTCCGAGTTCGGGGAGCTGTTTTTT. Residues: CASSALSEFGELFF. The whole variable domain, filled in from reference TRBV9 and TRBJ2-2, reads DSGVTQTPKHLITATGQRVTLRCSPRSGDLSVYWYQQSLDQGLQFLIQYYNGEERAKGNILERFSAQQFPDLHSELNLSSLELGDSALYFCASSALSEFGELFFGEGSRLTVL.

This clone was counted a few times. The V gene is TRBV30, the J gene TRBJ2-7; a weak D match, TRBD1 (6 bases). This CDR3 is built from 12 residues. Looked up from germline, CDR1 is GTSNPN and CDR2 is SVGIG (reference sequence). V lost 7 bases and J 3 bases, leaving 13 bases between the germline ends. The CDR3 reads CASRTENYEQYF. The CDR3 DNA follows: TGTGCCTCCCGGACAGAAAACTACGAGCAGTACTTC.

The chain couples TRBV11-3 to TRBJ2-5, with TRBD2 matching over 13 bases. Germline V lookup: CDR1 SGHNT, CDR2 YENEEA. This CDR3 contains 15 residues. Germline trimming cut 5 bases from V and 3 bases from J; bases unmatched to any gene: 3. CDR3 protein: CASSRGTSGEETQYF. The CDR3 DNA follows: TGTGCCAGCAGCCGGGGGACTAGCGGGGAAGAGACCCAGTACTTC.

The chain links TRBV6-1 to TRBJ1-6; 9 bases are shared with TRBD1. The germline V gene has CDR1 MNHNS and CDR2 SASEGT. The CDR3 covers 16 residues. The junction had 8 bases not matched to a gene; V was cut back by 4 bases and J by 7 bases. The CDR3 spells CASSGSGQGLNSPLHF. CDR3 nucleotide sequence: TGTGCCAGCAGTGGCTCGGGACAGGGTCTCAATTCACCCCTCCACTTT.

The V and J genes are TRBV11-1 and TRBJ1-2; D unresolved. Trimming stripped 5 bases from V and 0 bases from J, with 13 bases between. Germline assignment: CDR1 SGHAT and CDR2 FQDESV (reference sequence). The CDR3 has 15 residues. The CDR3 sequence is CASSVSTPSNYGYTF. The CDR3 DNA follows: TGTGCCAGCAGCGTCTCGACTCCCTCTAACTATGGCTACACCTTC.

The chain employs TRBV6-1 and TRBJ1-6, with D unclear. Deletions cut 2 bases from V and 10 bases from J, with 9 bases between. From germline, CDR1 is MNHNS and CDR2 SASEGT. The CDR3 sequence is 13 residues long. Here the CDR3 reads CASSELHGSPLHF. CDR3 DNA: TGTGCCAGCAGTGAACTACACGGCTCACCCCTCCACTTT.

This chain uses TRBV7-3 with TRBJ2-3; 7 bases are shared with TRBD1. With V trimmed by 4 bases and J by 3 bases, 4 bases remained unmatched. CDR3 length: 14 residues. Germline V gene lookup returns CDR1 SGHTA and CDR2 FQGTGA. CDR3 DNA sequence: TGTGCCAGCAGCTCAGGGGGTAGGACAGATACGCAGTATTTT. Translation gives CASSSGGRTDTQYF. The variable domain in full, completed from reference TRBV7-3 and TRBJ2-3, reads GAGVSQTPSNKVTEKGKYVELRCDPISGHTALYWYRQSLGQGPEFLIYFQGTGAADDSGLPNDRFFAVRPEGSVSTLKIQRTERGDSAVYLCASSSGGRTDTQYFGPGTRLTVL.

The rearrangement uses TRBV27 and TRBJ2-7, with D possibly TRBD2 on 5 matching bases. From germline, CDR1 is MNHEY and CDR2 SMNVEV (reference sequence). The CDR3 is 12 amino acids. V was trimmed by 2 bases and J by 3 bases, leaving 5 bases between them. The CDR3 sequence: CASSLAGYEQYF. The CDR3, as DNA: TGTGCCAGCAGTTTAGCGGGCTACGAGCAGTACTTC.

This sequence joins TRBV27 and TRBJ2-5; a weak D match, TRBD2 (5 bases). The CDR3 is made up of 16 amino acids. From germline, CDR1 is MNHEY and CDR2 SMNVEV (reference sequence). V was trimmed by 3 bases and J by 3 bases, leaving 17 bases between them. The CDR3 DNA follows: TGTGCCAGCAGTTTCAAGGGTAGCGAAGCCGAAGAGACCCAGTACTTC. This translates into CASSFKGSEAEETQYF.

V and J are TRBV10-1 and TRBJ2-2; TRBD2 is a possible D gene (6 bases). This CDR3 has 14 residues. Germline CDR1 reads WNHNN; CDR2 reads SYGVQD (reference sequence). V gave up 5 bases and J gave up 3 bases, with 10 bases separating them. The CDR3: CASSRDSYTGELFF. The CDR3 coding sequence is TGCGCCAGCAGTAGGGACTCCTACACCGGGGAGCTGTTTTTT.

V usage is TRBV6-5 and J usage is TRBJ2-1, with 9 bases lining up with TRBD1. The CDR3 runs to 14 residues. J gave up 5 bases and V 4 bases, and 3 bases lay outside the gene matches. Germline V gene lookup returns CDR1 MNHEY and CDR2 SVGAGI. The CDR3 nucleotides read TGTGCCAGCAGTTGGACAGGGGAAAACAATGAGCAGTTCTTC. This translates into CASSWTGENNEQFF.

V gene TRBV2 combines with J gene TRBJ2-1; 8 nucleotides align to TRBD1. Germline lookup yields CDR1 SNHLY and CDR2 FYNNEI. Unmatched junction bases numbered 5, after V lost 5 bases and J lost 8 bases. This CDR3 is built from 13 residues. The CDR3 protein is CASSPDRVDEQFF. The CDR3, as DNA: TGTGCCAGCAGTCCGGACAGGGTAGATGAGCAGTTCTTC.

A few counts support this clone. The V gene is TRBV6-1, the J gene TRBJ1-5, with unresolved D. The CDR3 sequence is 12 residues long. V was trimmed by 3 bases and J by 6 bases, leaving 6 bases between them. Germline-derived CDR1 and CDR2 are MNHNS and SASEGT. The CDR3 is CASSDPVQPQHF. In nucleotides, the CDR3 is TGTGCCAGCAGTGACCCCGTTCAGCCCCAGCATTTT.

The chain is built from TRBV25-1 and TRBJ1-6; D is undetermined. The germline V and J ends were trimmed by 7 bases and 2 bases, with 12 bases remaining between them. This CDR3 region has 15 residues. Germline CDR1 reads MGHDK; CDR2 reads SYGVNS. CDR3 residues: CASTEPGPYNSPLHF. The CDR3 nucleotides are TGTGCCAGCACCGAACCTGGGCCCTATAATTCACCCCTCCACTTT.

The chain uses TRBV30 and TRBJ1-5; 7 bases fit TRBD1. The CDR3 has 16 residues. In germline, CDR1 is GTSNPN, CDR2 SVGIG (reference sequence). Germline trimming cut 5 bases from V and 0 bases from J; bases unmatched to any gene: 10. This CDR3 reads CAWANGQAYSNQPQHF. In DNA form, the CDR3 reads TGTGCCTGGGCTAACGGACAGGCCTATAGCAATCAGCCCCAGCATTTT.

The CDR3 DNA sequence: TGTGCCAGCAGCACCGGGACAGGGAACTACGAGCAGTACTTC. Protein: CASSTGTGNYEQYF. The rearrangement links TRBV7-9 to TRBJ2-7; 9 nucleotides match TRBD1. CDR1 SEHNR and CDR2 FQNEAQ come from the germline V gene (reference sequence). The CDR3 length is 14 residues. With V trimmed by 5 bases and J by 3 bases, 5 bases remained unmatched. The whole variable domain, remainder taken from reference TRBV7-9 and TRBJ2-7, is DTGVSQNPRHKITKRGQNVTFRCDPISEHNRLYWYRQTLGQGPEFLTYFQNEAQLEKSRLLSDRFSAERPKGSFSTLEIQRTEQGDSAMYLCASSTGTGNYEQYFGPGTRLTVT.

This chain joins TRBV7-9 and TRBJ2-3; tentative D call: TRBD1 (5 bases). CDR1 SEHNR and CDR2 FQNEAQ come from the germline V gene (reference sequence). V dropped 1 base and J dropped 2 bases, with 16 bases sitting between them. This CDR3 contains 17 residues. In nucleotides, the CDR3 is TGTGCCAGCAGCTTAGAAAAGACAGTCGGGTCCACAGATACGCAGTATTTT. Its protein product is CASSLEKTVGSTDTQYF. Complete variable domain (other parts from reference TRBV7-9 and TRBJ2-3): DTGVSQNPRHKITKRGQNVTFRCDPISEHNRLYWYRQTLGQGPEFLTYFQNEAQLEKSRLLSDRFSAERPKGSFSTLEIQRTEQGDSAMYLCASSLEKTVGSTDTQYFGPGTRLTVL.

V usage is TRBV9 and J usage is TRBJ1-5, with no clear D. CDR3 length: 12 residues. V was shortened by 3 bases and J by 10 bases, with 11 bases between the two germline ends. Per germline, CDR1 SGDLS and CDR2 YYNGEE. CDR3 loop: CASSAQEGPQHF. CDR3 DNA: TGTGCCAGCAGCGCGCAAGAGGGACCCCAGCATTTT.